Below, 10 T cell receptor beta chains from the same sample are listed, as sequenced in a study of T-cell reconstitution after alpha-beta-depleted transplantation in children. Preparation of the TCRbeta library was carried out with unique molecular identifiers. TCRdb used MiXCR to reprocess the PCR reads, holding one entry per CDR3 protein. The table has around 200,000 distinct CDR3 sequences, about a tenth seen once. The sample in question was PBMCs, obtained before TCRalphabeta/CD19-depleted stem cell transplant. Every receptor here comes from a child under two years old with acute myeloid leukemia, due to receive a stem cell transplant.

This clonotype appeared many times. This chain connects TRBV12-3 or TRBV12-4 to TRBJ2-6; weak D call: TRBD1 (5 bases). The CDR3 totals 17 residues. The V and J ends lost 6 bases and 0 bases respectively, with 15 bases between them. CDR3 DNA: TGTGCCAGCAGGCCCTACTCAGGGCGCTCTGGGGCCAACGTCCTGACTTTC. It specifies CASRPYSGRSGANVLTF.

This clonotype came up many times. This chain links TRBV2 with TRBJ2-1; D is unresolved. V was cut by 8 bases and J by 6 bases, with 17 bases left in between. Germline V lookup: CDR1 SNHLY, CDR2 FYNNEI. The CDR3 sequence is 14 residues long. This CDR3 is CASRWTPLGNEQFF. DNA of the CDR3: TGTGCCAGCCGATGGACCCCCCTCGGCAATGAGCAGTTCTTC.

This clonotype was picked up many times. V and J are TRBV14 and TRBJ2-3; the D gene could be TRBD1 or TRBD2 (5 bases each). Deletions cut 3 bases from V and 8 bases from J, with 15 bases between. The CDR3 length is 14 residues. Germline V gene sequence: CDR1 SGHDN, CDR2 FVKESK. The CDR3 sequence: CASSHSGTVGTQYF. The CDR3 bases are TGTGCCAGCAGCCATTCCGGGACCGTGGGTACGCAGTATTTT. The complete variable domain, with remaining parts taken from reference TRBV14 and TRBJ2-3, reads EAGVTQFPSHSVIEKGQTVTLRCDPISGHDNLYWYRRVMGKEIKFLLHFVKESKQDESGMPNNRFLAERTGGTYSTLKVQPAELEDSGVYFCASSHSGTVGTQYFGPGTRLTVL.

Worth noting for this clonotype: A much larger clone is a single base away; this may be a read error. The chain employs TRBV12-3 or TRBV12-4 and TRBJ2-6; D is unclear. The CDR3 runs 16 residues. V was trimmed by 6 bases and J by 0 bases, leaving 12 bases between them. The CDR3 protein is CASSLRVGSGANVLTF. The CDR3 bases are TGTGCCAGCAGCCTAAGAGTGGGCTCTGGGGCCAACGTCCTGACTTTC.

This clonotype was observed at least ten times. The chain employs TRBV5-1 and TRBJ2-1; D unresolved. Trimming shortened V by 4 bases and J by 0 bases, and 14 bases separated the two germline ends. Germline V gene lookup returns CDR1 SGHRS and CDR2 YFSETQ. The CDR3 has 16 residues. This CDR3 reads CASSPSPQSSYNEQFF. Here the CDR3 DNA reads TGCGCCAGCAGCCCCTCTCCACAGAGCTCCTACAATGAGCAGTTCTTC.

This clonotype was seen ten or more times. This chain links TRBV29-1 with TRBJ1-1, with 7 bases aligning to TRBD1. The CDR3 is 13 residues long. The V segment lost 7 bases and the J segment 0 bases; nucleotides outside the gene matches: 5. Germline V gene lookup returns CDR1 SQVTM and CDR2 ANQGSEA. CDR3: CSAWDSMNTEAFF. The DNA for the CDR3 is TGCAGCGCCTGGGACAGCATGAACACTGAAGCTTTCTTT. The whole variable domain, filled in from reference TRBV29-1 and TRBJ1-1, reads SAVISQKPSRDICQRGTSLTIQCQVDSQVTMMFWYRQQPGQSLTLIATANQGSEATYESGFVIDKFPISRPNLTFSTLTVSNMSPEDSSIYLCSAWDSMNTEAFFGQGTRLTVV.

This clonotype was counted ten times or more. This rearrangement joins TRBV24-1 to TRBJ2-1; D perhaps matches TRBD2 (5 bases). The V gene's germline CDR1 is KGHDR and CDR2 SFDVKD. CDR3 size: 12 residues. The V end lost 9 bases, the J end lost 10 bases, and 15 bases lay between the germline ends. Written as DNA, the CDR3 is TGTGCCACCCAAATCGTTCCGGGAGAGCAGTTCTTC. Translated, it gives CATQIVPGEQFF.

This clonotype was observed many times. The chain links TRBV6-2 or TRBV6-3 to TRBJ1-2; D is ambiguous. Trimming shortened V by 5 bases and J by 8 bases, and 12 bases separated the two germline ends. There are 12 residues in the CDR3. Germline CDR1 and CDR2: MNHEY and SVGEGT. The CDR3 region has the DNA TGTGCCAGCAGTAACGGCCTACGAGGCTACACCTTC. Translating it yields CASSNGLRGYTF.

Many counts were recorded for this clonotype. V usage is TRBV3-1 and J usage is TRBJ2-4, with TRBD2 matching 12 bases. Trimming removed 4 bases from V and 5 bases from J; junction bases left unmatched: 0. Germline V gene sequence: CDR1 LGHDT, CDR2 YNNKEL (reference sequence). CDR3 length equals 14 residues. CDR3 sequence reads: CASSRLAGENIQYF. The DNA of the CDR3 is TGTGCCAGCAGCCGACTAGCGGGAGAAAACATTCAGTACTTC.

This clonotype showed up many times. CDR3 amino acids: CSAWYRGSQPQHF. CDR3 sequence (DNA): TGCAGTGCTTGGTATAGGGGGTCTCAGCCCCAGCATTTT. V is TRBV20-1 and J is TRBJ1-5; D may be TRBD1 (6 bases). Germline V gene data show CDR1 as DFQATT and CDR2 as SNEGSKA (reference sequence). V gave up 5 bases and J gave up 6 bases, with 14 bases separating them. The CDR3 is 13 residues long.